This T cell receptor (beta chain) stems from a study of T-cell reconstitution after alpha-beta-depleted transplantation in children. This clonotype occurred a few times. Its specificity is not known. The library targeted TCRbeta and was prepared with unique molecular identifiers. One entry per CDR3 protein results from TCRdb running MiXCR on the PCR reads. The table has approximately 500,000 distinct CDR3 sequences, roughly 27% seen once; the top ten hold around a third. Study observations and caveats: Hyperexpanded clones declined; after one year, newly produced T cells mostly supplied diversity. Reported findings indicate that, about two months after transplant, alpha-beta T cells came from several hundred expanded clones, which were derived from non-depleted graft cells.

The clonotype comes from a boy younger than two with Wiskott-Aldrich syndrome, due to receive a stem cell transplant. Here the sequenced sample was PBMCs, taken before TCRalphabeta/CD19-depleted stem cell transplant.

CDR3 region: CSVARDGTDTQYF. The CDR3 bases are TGCAGCGTTGCCCGGGACGGCACAGATACGCAGTATTTT. The genes are TRBV29-1 and TRBJ2-3, with D perhaps given as TRBD1 or TRBD2 (5 bases each). The CDR3 has 13 amino acids. V dropped 4 bases and J dropped 1 base, with 9 bases sitting between them. CDR1 is SQVTM, CDR2 ANQGSEA, per germline.